This T cell receptor beta chain stems from a study of cytomegalovirus exposure and HLA in healthy donors. The CDR3 is 15 amino acids. V lost 2 bases to trimming and J lost 6 bases, with 15 bases between them. The germline V gene has CDR1 LGHNA and CDR2 YSLEER. Study-wide results and limits: With DRB1 most and HLA-C fewest, TCR association rates differed between HLA loci in a later analysis.

About this clone itself: Antigen unknown.

Amplification used 60 Vbeta primers and 13 Jbeta primers. Here immunoSEQ multiplex PCR was the method, and the copy in TCRdb shows in-frame clones only, minus some. The table lists around 170,000 clones, about four fifths of them singletons. Source material: PBMCs. This TCR was recovered from a woman in her forties or fifties in good health and CMV-seropositive. This chain connects TRBV4-3 to TRBJ2-3; TRBD2 is a possible D gene (6 bases). As DNA, the CDR3 is TGCGCCAGCAGCCAATCTGGACTATCCAGGGATACGCAGTATTTT. It encodes CASSQSGLSRDTQYF.